Following are 6 T cell receptor beta chains from one sample sequenced in a study of response to subunit inactivated influenza vaccine. TCRdb passed the RT-PCR reads through MiXCR, listing each CDR3 protein once. The table includes 150,000 to 200,000 distinct CDR3 sequences, roughly 12% detected once. The same specimen was also included in a second study, on T cells expressing NK-cell markers. That work states: The authors made TCR beta cDNA libraries by 5'RACE template switching. This switching added a universal primer site and UMIs.

Sequenced here: CD8+ T cells sorted from PBMCs, sampled approximately 13 days after vaccination. All receptors come from a man aged 50-60 years who received an inactivated influenza vaccine.

The sample holds a few counts of this clonotype. The chain joins TRBV12-3 or TRBV12-4 to TRBJ2-7, with a tentative D call TRBD1 (6 bases). The CDR3 has 14 amino acids. V lost 5 bases to trimming and J lost 2 bases, with 13 bases between them. The CDR3 DNA is TGTGCCAGCAGTCCAGCGGACAGTACCTACGAGCAGTACTTC. This sequence encodes CASSPADSTYEQYF.

This clonotype occurred many times. The chain carries TRBV5-1 and TRBJ2-1; TRBD2 aligns across 9 bases. Trimming at V came to 2 bases and at J to 2 bases, leaving 2 bases not matched to a gene. There are 15 residues in the CDR3. Per germline, CDR1 SGHRS and CDR2 YFSETQ. The CDR3 DNA reads as TGCGCCAGCAGCTTTAGCGGGAGTACCTACAATGAGCAGTTCTTC. The encoded protein is CASSFSGSTYNEQFF.

This clonotype has more than one count but fewer than ten. The chain has TRBV12-3 or TRBV12-4 and TRBJ2-2; D gene unclear. The V gene lost 3 bases and the J gene lost 0 bases, with 8 bases spanning the gap. CDR3 length: 15 residues. The CDR3 reads CASSFRFTNTGELFF. The CDR3 bases are TGTGCCAGCAGTTTTAGGTTTACGAACACCGGGGAGCTGTTTTTT.

This clonotype was counted only a few times. The rearrangement uses TRBV28 and TRBJ2-5; 10 bases match TRBD2. CDR3 length: 15 residues. The V and J ends lost 5 bases and 1 base, in that order; junction bases with no gene match: 4. Germline V CDR1 and CDR2: MDHEN, SYDVKM. CDR3 sequence reads: CASSVRTSGQETQYF. The DNA of the CDR3 is TGTGCCAGCAGTGTCCGGACTAGCGGCCAAGAGACCCAGTACTTC.

This clonotype has more than one count but fewer than ten. The chain links TRBV12-3 or TRBV12-4 to TRBJ1-1; D is undetermined. Trimming cost V 2 bases and J 1 base, with 8 bases left between them. The CDR3 is made up of 14 amino acids. CDR3 DNA sequence: TGTGCCAGCAGTTTATGGGCCAGGAACACTGAAGCTTTCTTT. It yields the protein CASSLWARNTEAFF.

The DNA for the CDR3 is TGTGCCAGCAGCTCTATTGAGGGACAGGGGTCCTACGAGCAGTACTTC. Protein product: CASSSIEGQGSYEQYF. The rearrangement joins TRBV7-6 to TRBJ2-7; 10 nucleotides line up with TRBD1. The CDR3 consists of 16 residues. J was trimmed by 1 base and V by 4 bases; bases with no gene match: 7. CDR1 is SGHVS, CDR2 FNYEAQ, per germline.